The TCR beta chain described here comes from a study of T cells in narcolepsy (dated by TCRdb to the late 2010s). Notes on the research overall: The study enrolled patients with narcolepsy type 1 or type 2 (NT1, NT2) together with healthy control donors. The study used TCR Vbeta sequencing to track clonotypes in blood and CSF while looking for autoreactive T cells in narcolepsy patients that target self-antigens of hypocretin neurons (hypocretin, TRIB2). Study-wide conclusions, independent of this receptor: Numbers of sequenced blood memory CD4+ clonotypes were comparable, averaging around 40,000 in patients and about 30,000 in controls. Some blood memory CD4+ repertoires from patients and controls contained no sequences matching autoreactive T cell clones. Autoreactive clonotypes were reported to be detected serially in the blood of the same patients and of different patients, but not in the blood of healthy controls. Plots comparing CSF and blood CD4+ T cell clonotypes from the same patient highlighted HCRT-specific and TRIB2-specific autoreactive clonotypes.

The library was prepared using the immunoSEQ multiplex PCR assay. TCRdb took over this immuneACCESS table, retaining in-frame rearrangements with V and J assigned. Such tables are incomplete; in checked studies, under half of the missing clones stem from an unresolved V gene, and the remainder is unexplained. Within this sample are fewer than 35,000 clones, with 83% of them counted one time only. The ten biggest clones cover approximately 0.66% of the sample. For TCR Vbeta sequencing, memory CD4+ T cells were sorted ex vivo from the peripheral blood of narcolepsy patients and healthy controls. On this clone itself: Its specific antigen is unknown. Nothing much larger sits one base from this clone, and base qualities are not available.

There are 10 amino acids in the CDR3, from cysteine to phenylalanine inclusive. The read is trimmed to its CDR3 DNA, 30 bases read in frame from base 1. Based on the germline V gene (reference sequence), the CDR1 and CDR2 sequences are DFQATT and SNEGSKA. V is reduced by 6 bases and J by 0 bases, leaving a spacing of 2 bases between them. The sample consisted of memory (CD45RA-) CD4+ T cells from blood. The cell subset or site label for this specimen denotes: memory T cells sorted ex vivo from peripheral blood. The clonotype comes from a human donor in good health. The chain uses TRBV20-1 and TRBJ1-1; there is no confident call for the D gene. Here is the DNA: TGCAGTGCAATGAACACTGAAGCTTTCTTT. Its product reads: CSAMNTEAFF.